The 22 T cell receptor beta chains below come from one sample, sequenced in a study of blood T cells in healthy people across ages. The use of a sample-barcoded 5' primer and a J-beta primer mix characterized a second PCR of roughly 6 to 11 cycles. TCRdb used MiXCR to reprocess the 5' RACE reads, holding one entry per CDR3 protein. The table lists 540,000 or so distinct CDR3 sequences, 45% to 55% of them singletons. The sample was blood. The receptors originated from a man older than 75 in good health.

Concerning this clonotype: A much larger clone is a single base away; this may be a read error. Since the CDR3 does not end with the conserved phenylalanine or tryptophan, this likely comes from a read error. The chain uses TRBV7-9 and TRBJ1-1; 8 bases agree with TRBD1. Germline CDR1 reads SEHNR; CDR2 reads FQNEAQ (reference sequence). V was clipped by 6 bases and J by 1 base; unmatched bases: 10. This CDR3 has 16 amino acids. The CDR3: CASRDSGTGENTEAFL. The CDR3 bases are TGTGCCAGCAGGGATTCCGGGACAGGAGAGAACACTGAAGCTTTCTTG.

The CDR3 DNA reads as TGTGCCAGCAGCCGGGCGGCAGGGGGTGGCTACACCTTC. Residues: CASSRAAGGGYTF. V is TRBV7-2 and J is TRBJ1-2, with 7 bases lining up with TRBD1. The V and J ends lost 5 bases and 7 bases, in that order; junction bases with no gene match: 7. Germline V gives CDR1 SGHTA, CDR2 FQGNSA. There are 13 residues in the CDR3.

The chain joins TRBV30 to TRBJ2-5, with a weak D call TRBD1 (5 bases). Matching the DNA end better, TRBJ2-7 makes the J call doubtful. The CDR3 is 12 amino acids. In germline, CDR1 is GTSNPN, CDR2 SVGIG (reference sequence). CDR3 DNA: TGTGCCTGGAGTGTCAGGGTGATCGAGCAGTACTTC. Translated: CAWSVRVIEQYF.

As concerns this clonotype: Germline and junction disagree at one end, which may indicate a read error. The genes are TRBV10-3 and TRBJ1-6, with a tentative D call TRBD1 (5 bases). The germline CDR1 and CDR2 sequences are ENHRY and SYGVKD. The CDR3 extends over 16 amino acids. As DNA, the CDR3 is TGTGCCATCAGTGAACGGGACCCCTCACGGAATTCACCCCCCCACTTT. It codes for CAISERDPSRNSPPHF.

The chain uses TRBV24-1 and TRBJ2-1; 9 nucleotides agree with TRBD2. Germline CDR1 and CDR2: KGHDR and SFDVKD. The ends lost 7 bases at V and 3 bases at J; junction bases unmatched: 3. CDR3 length: 14 residues. CDR3 sequence: CATRASGDYNEQFF. CDR3 DNA: TGTGCCACCAGGGCTAGCGGGGACTACAATGAGCAGTTCTTC.

The DNA of the CDR3 is TGCAGCGTTCATACAGGGGAAGTAAGCAAGTTCTTC. Its translation: CSVHTGEVSKFF. This chain uses TRBV29-1 with TRBJ2-1; 7 nucleotides match TRBD1. CDR3 size: 12 residues. Germline CDR1 is SQVTM and CDR2 is ANQGSEA. Trimming removed 5 bases from V and 14 bases from J; junction bases left unmatched: 12.

The chain joins TRBV6-6 to TRBJ2-1; 8 bases align to TRBD1. Germline CDR1 and CDR2: MNHNY and SVGAGI (reference sequence). J lost 6 bases, V lost 7 bases, and 8 bases had no gene match. The CDR3 has 14 residues. The DNA for the CDR3 is TGTGCCAGCACCTTTTCCGACAGGGGCAATGAGCAGTTCTTC. Translation: CASTFSDRGNEQFF.

V is TRBV7-2 and J is TRBJ2-1; 7 bases fit TRBD1. Germline trimming cut 5 bases from V and 2 bases from J; bases unmatched to any gene: 9. Per the germline V gene, CDR1 is SGHTA and CDR2 is FQGNSA. CDR3 size: 16 residues. CDR3 sequence reads: CASSRDSVLTYNEQFF. CDR3 nucleotide sequence: TGTGCCAGCAGCCGGGACAGTGTCCTAACCTACAATGAGCAGTTCTTC.

As regards this clonotype: One end of the junction varies from germline; a read error may be responsible. J is TRBJ2-1 and V is TRBV27; 7 bases align to TRBD2. Germline-derived CDR1 and CDR2 are MNHEY and SMNVEV (reference sequence). CDR3 size: 12 residues. The chain's CDR3 is CASSGGYNEQVF. Here the CDR3 DNA reads TGTGCCAGCTCCGGGGGGTACAATGAGCAGGTCTTC.

The rearrangement joins TRBV20-1 to TRBJ2-1; 9 nucleotides agree with TRBD1. Germline CDR1 and CDR2: DFQATT and SNEGSKA (reference sequence). The CDR3 has 13 amino acids. V lost 5 bases and J lost 10; bases outside the gene matches: 9. For the CDR3, the DNA is TGCAGTGCTGCGACAGGGGGAACGGGAGAGCAGTTCTTC. Translated: CSAATGGTGEQFF.

Worth noting for this clonotype: A single base separates this from a much larger clone, so it may be a read error. The chain employs TRBV6-6 and TRBJ1-6, with D unclear. Germline loops: CDR1 MNHNY, CDR2 SVGAGI (reference sequence). CDR3 length: 15 residues. V was clipped by 2 bases and J by 7 bases, with 12 bases between them. DNA for the CDR3: TGTGCCAGCAGTTACAATGCAGAGGAAAATTCACCCCTCCACTTT. The encoded protein is CASSYNAEENSPLHF.

Of note for this clonotype: A much larger clone is a single base away; this may be a read error. This rearrangement joins TRBV6-6 to TRBJ2-7; no definite D call. This CDR3 contains 11 residues. Trimming stripped 5 bases from V and 7 bases from J, with 9 bases between. From germline, CDR1 is MNHNY and CDR2 SVGAGI (reference sequence). The chain's CDR3 is CASSPQDEQYF. The DNA for the CDR3 is TGTGCCAGCAGTCCCCAGGATGAGCAGTACTTC.

The chain combines TRBV29-1 with TRBJ2-3; D is tentatively TRBD1 or TRBD2 (6 bases each). The germline gives CDR1 SQVTM, CDR2 ANQGSEA. This CDR3 contains 12 residues. V was cut by 7 bases and J by 10 bases, with 18 bases left in between. CDR3 DNA: TGCAGCGCCCTAGGTGAGGGGGAGGCGCAGTATTTT. This codes for CSALGEGEAQYF.

The chain couples TRBV5-1 to TRBJ2-2; weak D call: TRBD1 (5 bases). The CDR3 consists of 18 residues. Per germline, CDR1 SGHRS and CDR2 YFSETQ. The ends were cut back, 3 bases at V and 0 bases at J, with 18 bases in the middle. This CDR3 is CASSSTHYRTANTGELFF. The CDR3, as DNA: TGCGCCAGCAGCTCAACCCATTACAGGACCGCGAACACCGGGGAGCTGTTTTTT.

This rearrangement joins TRBV2 to TRBJ2-5; the D is unclear. The CDR3 contains 13 residues. Germline CDR1 reads SNHLY; CDR2 reads FYNNEI. V was trimmed by 6 bases and J by 5 bases, leaving 13 bases between them. The CDR3 loop reads CASSGPRWETQYF. The CDR3 DNA reads as TGTGCCAGCAGCGGACCCCGTTGGGAGACCCAGTACTTC.

V gene TRBV20-1 combines with J gene TRBJ2-3; D may match TRBD1 or TRBD2 (5 bases each). V was trimmed by 5 bases and J by 6 bases, leaving 18 bases between them. The CDR3 is made up of 14 amino acids. Germline V gene data show CDR1 as DFQATT and CDR2 as SNEGSKA (reference sequence). The CDR3: CSAPSGPPLDTQYF. Here the CDR3 DNA reads TGCAGTGCTCCATCGGGGCCTCCTCTGGATACGCAGTATTTT.

The V and J genes are TRBV29-1 and TRBJ1-2; 8 bases fit TRBD1. This CDR3 has 12 residues. In germline, CDR1 is SQVTM, CDR2 ANQGSEA. V shed 7 bases, J shed 4 bases, and the junction held 5 bases outside the gene matches. CDR3 amino acids: CSGLDRVYGYTF. For the CDR3, the DNA is TGCAGCGGGCTGGACAGGGTCTATGGCTACACCTTC.

About this clonotype itself: A read error may account for a junction end that differs from germline. The V call is TRBV20-1, the J call TRBJ2-7; perhaps TRBD2 as D (5 bases). CDR1 DFQATT and CDR2 SNEGSKA come from the germline V gene (reference sequence). There are 13 residues in the CDR3. CDR3 loop: CNARDPGFYEQYF. The CDR3 nucleotides read TGCAATGCTAGAGACCCGGGGTTTTACGAGCAGTACTTC.

The table lists this clonotype with a count of one. This sequence joins TRBV12-3 or TRBV12-4 and TRBJ1-1; the D is unclear. This CDR3 is 12 amino acids long. V was cut by 3 bases and J by 7 bases, with 9 bases left in between. CDR3 coding DNA: TGTGCCAGCAGTTTGGGTCTGGTTGAAGCTTTCTTT. Protein sequence: CASSLGLVEAFF.

V gene TRBV6-2 or TRBV6-3 combines with J gene TRBJ1-5, with unresolved D. Germline CDR1 is MNHEY and CDR2 is SVGEGT. V was shortened by 5 bases and J by 3 bases, with 14 bases between the two germline ends. The CDR3 consists of 15 residues. The CDR3 protein is CASSPHLGSNQPQHF. The CDR3 bases are TGTGCCAGCAGTCCCCATCTTGGGTCCAATCAGCCCCAGCATTTT.

This clonotype occurred a few times. V and J are TRBV7-2 and TRBJ2-7, with D possibly called TRBD1 or TRBD2 (6 bases each). This CDR3 is 17 amino acids long. Germline-derived CDR1 and CDR2 are SGHTA and FQGNSA. V lost 3 bases to trimming and J lost 6 bases, with 24 bases between them. CDR3: CASSFRDSGTSGSEQYF. In DNA form, the CDR3 reads TGTGCCAGCAGCTTTCGGGACTCCGGGACAAGCGGCAGCGAGCAGTACTTC.

This clonotype was counted a single time. Being one base from a much bigger clone, this may be a read error. The genes are TRBV6-5 and TRBJ2-5; TRBD1 matches 9 bases. This CDR3 region has 14 residues. Germline CDR1 and CDR2: MNHEY and SVGAGI. The trim removed 6 bases at V and 11 bases at J, leaving 13 bases unmatched. Here the CDR3 DNA reads TGTGCCAGCAGGAGGCAACAGGGGGCTTGGGAGCAGTACTTC. Translated: CASRRQQGAWEQYF.